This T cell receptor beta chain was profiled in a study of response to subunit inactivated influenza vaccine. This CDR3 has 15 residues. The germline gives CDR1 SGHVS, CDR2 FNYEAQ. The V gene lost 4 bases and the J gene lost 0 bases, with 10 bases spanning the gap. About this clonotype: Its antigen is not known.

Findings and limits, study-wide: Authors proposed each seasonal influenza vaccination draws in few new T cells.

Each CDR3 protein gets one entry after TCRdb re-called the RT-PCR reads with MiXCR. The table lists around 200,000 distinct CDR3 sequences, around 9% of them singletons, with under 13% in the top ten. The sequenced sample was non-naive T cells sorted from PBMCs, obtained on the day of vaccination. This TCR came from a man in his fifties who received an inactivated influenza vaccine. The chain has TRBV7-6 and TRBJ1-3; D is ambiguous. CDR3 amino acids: CASSSPRASGNTIYF. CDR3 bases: TGTGCCAGCAGCTCTCCGAGGGCCTCTGGAAACACCATATATTTT.